This T cell receptor (beta chain) was recovered during a study of T cell responses to AZD1222 COVID-19 vaccine. The assay was immunoSEQ multiplex PCR, and TCRdb's table has in-frame clones only and misses some. Of about 80,000 clones listed, approximately 83% are singletons. Note on this clone: Its antigen remains unidentified.

CDR1 is SGDLS, CDR2 YYNGEE, per germline. V was cut by 6 bases and J by 0 bases, with 10 bases left in between. The CDR3 length is 15 residues. Findings and caveats of the study: Spike was spanned by vaccine-associated CD4 TCRs, which were dominant at 160-218 and 743-854. Repertoires were collected only later (after the peak T cell response had occurred). Within unmutated variant regions lay the reported targets of nearly half of spike-specific TCRs.

The rearrangement uses TRBV9 and TRBJ1-6, with D uncertain. The receptor's source is an adult who received the AZD1222 COVID-19 vaccine. The material sequenced was peripheral blood, taken 28 days after the second AZD1222 dose. CDR3: CASTETSSYNSPLHF. In nucleotides, the CDR3 is TGTGCCAGCACAGAAACAAGCTCCTATAATTCACCCCTCCACTTT.